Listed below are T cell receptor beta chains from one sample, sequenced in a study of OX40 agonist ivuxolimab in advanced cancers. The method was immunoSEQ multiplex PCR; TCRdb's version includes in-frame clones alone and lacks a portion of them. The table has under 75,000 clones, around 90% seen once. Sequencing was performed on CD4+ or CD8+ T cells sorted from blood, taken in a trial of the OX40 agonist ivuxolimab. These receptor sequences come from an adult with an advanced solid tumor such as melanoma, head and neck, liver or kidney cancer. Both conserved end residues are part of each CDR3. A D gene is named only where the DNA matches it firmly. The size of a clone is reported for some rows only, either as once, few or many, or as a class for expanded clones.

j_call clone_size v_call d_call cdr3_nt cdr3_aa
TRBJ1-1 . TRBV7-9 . TGTGCCAGCAGCATTCAACGGACGGAAGCTTTCTTT CASSIQRTEAFF
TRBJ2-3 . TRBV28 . TGTGCCAGCAGTTTACGTACAGCTACGCAGTATTTT CASSLRTATQYF
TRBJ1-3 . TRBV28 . TGTGCCAGCAGTTCCCGGGGCCCCTCTGGAAACACCATATATTTT CASSSRGPSGNTIYF
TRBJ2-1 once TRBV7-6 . TGTGCCAGCAGCTTGGGCTATTCCCCCTACAATGAGCAGTTCTTC CASSLGYSPYNEQFF
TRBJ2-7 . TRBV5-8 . TGTGCCAGCAGCAGAACCTCCGGGACACTACCCTACGAGCAGTACTTC CASSRTSGTLPYEQYF
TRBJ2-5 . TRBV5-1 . TGCGCCAGCAGGGCGGGCCAAGAGACCCAGTACTTC CASRAGQETQYF
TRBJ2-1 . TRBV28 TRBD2 TGTGCCAGCAGTGTCGCTAGCGGGAGACTTGAGCAGTTCTTC CASSVASGRLEQFF
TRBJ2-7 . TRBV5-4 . TGTGCCAGCAGCTTGGGATCCTATCCGGGGGAGCAGTACTTC CASSLGSYPGEQYF
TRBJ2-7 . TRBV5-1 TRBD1 TGCGCCAGCAGCTTGAAGGGGGCGAGGTACGAGCAGTACTTC CASSLKGARYEQYF
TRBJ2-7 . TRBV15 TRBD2 TGTGCCACCAGCATGCTAGCGGGAGGAGGAGAGCAGTACTTC CATSMLAGGGEQYF